The present TCR beta chain was sequenced within a study of T cell clonality in common variable immunodeficiency. This clone was observed many times. Its cognate antigen is unknown. Read data end 3 residues before the CDR3 end; the end is taken from the germline J gene. Produced via immunoSEQ multiplex PCR; TCRdb's table is partial and in-frame only. The sample holds roughly 57,000 clones, and no clone turns up only once. Germline V lookup: CDR1 DFQATT, CDR2 SNEGSKA (reference sequence). The CDR3 consists of 16 residues. Regarding the study as a whole: Fewer TCRbeta clones were shared among CVID subjects than controls.

Donors gave about 5 to 8 ml heparinized peripheral whole blood. The sequenced material came from peripheral blood mononuclear cells. The source is a person between 18 and 75 years old in good health. This rearrangement joins TRBV20-1 to TRBJ2-2, with D perhaps matching TRBD1 (6 bases). Partial CDR3 DNA: TGCAGTGCCCAAAGGTGGCAGGGACAAACTAATGAAAAG. Translated: CSAQRWQGQTNEK. The whole CDR3 protein reads CSAQRWQGQTNEKLFF.